This TCR beta chain was profiled in a study of cytomegalovirus exposure and HLA in healthy donors. Across the study: Prior work identified about 120 million unique TCR beta sequences in around 170 million T cells.

This CDR3 is 15 amino acids long. The germline V gene has CDR1 SGHDN and CDR2 FVKESK. V lost 4 bases and J lost 0, with 12 bases in between. This clone was found a few times. The target antigen is unknown. PCR was performed using 60 Vbeta and 13 Jbeta primers. Sequencing was performed with immunoSEQ multiplex PCR; in TCRdb, only in-frame clones are kept and a portion is missing. In the table there are under 200,000 clones, more than 70% of which are singletons. Study observations and caveats: Across donors, presence/absence analyses took sequencing depth to be roughly uniform. Some highly shared sequence variants likely arose as a pipeline artifact. No immune exposure information besides CMV serostatus was available.

J is TRBJ1-1 and V is TRBV14; D gene uncertain. The sample was PBMCs. This receptor was identified in a male donor in good health and CMV-seropositive. CDR3 nucleotide sequence: TGTGCCAGCAGCCCCGTACCTAGACTGAACACTGAAGCTTTCTTT. It translates to CASSPVPRLNTEAFF.